This TCR beta chain was profiled in a study of T cells in Graves' hyperthyroidism and ophthalmopathy. Study-wide results and caveats: Model predictions of ophthalmopathy came a median about 6.3 months before onset. Also found in blood were most expanded thyroid clonotypes above 0.001.

Authors of the study amplified TCR beta CDR3 regions from RNA transcripts. The HTBI primer set served for first-round RT-PCR of the TCR CDR3. TCRdb fed the multiplex PCR reads into MiXCR, producing one record per CDR3 protein. The sample carries 500,000 to 650,000 distinct CDR3 sequences, just under 20% recorded once. Trimming took 5 bases from V and 0 from J; bases not matched to a gene: 4. Germline-derived CDR1 and CDR2 are MNHEY and SVGEGT. This CDR3 contains 15 residues. Patients with ophthalmopathy all had a Clinical Activity Score of at least 3, a NOSPECS grade of at least 4 and duration under 3 months. As to this clonotype: What it binds is not known.

This rearrangement joins TRBV6-2 or TRBV6-3 to TRBJ2-3; 8 bases line up with TRBD2. The sample taken for sequencing was blood. The receptor comes from a middle-aged man with Graves' ophthalmopathy. DNA of the CDR3: TGTGCCAGCAGTAATCCTAGCGGGAGCACAGATACGCAGTATTTT. Translation gives CASSNPSGSTDTQYF.